Listed here are 19 T cell receptor beta chains from one sample, sequenced in a study of type 1 and type 2 diabetes patients. PCR was run on genomic DNA. The TCR beta CDR3 region was amplified using 30 forward and 13 reverse primers. TCRdb reprocessed the multiplex PCR reads via MiXCR and lists one record per CDR3 protein. The sample shows 250,000 or so distinct CDR3 sequences, more than 45% of them seen only once. The specimen sequenced was peripheral blood mononuclear cells (PBMCs). Receptor source: a man between 18 and 29 years old with type 2 diabetes.

The sample holds a few counts of this clonotype. The chain links TRBV6-5 to TRBJ2-3; D remains ambiguous. Germline CDR1 is MNHEY and CDR2 is SVGAGI. V lost 2 bases, J lost 0 bases, and 6 bases lay in between. The CDR3 contains 14 residues. CDR3 coding DNA: TGTGCCAGCAGTTACAGCGCTAGCACAGATACGCAGTATTTT. It yields the protein CASSYSASTDTQYF.

This sequence joins TRBV20-1 and TRBJ1-2, with 8 bases aligning to TRBD1. The CDR3 has 13 residues. With 5 bases clipped from V and 8 bases from J, the junction kept 10 bases outside the gene matches. Germline values: CDR1 DFQATT, CDR2 SNEGSKA (reference sequence). The CDR3 here is CSAPRTGKGGYTF. In DNA form, the CDR3 reads TGCAGTGCTCCCCGGACAGGGAAGGGAGGCTACACCTTC.

Concerning this clonotype: Mismatch with germline at one junction end may stem from a read error. The V gene is TRBV4-1, the J gene TRBJ1-1; possible D gene TRBD1, 6 bases. The CDR3 contains 15 residues. Germline V gene sequence: CDR1 MGHRA, CDR2 YSYEKL. The CDR3 loop is CASSQGIQGNTEAFF. Written as DNA, the CDR3 is TGCGCCAGCAGCCAAGGTATCCAGGGGAACACTGAGGCTTTCTTT.

The chain uses TRBV19 and TRBJ1-2, with D possibly matching TRBD1 (6 bases). This CDR3 is built from 14 residues. Trimming shortened V by 2 bases and J by 2 bases, and 9 bases separated the two germline ends. CDR1 is LNHDA, CDR2 SQIVND, per germline (reference sequence). CDR3 residues: CASSILQGNYGYTF. The CDR3 coding sequence is TGTGCCAGTAGTATACTCCAGGGGAACTATGGCTACACCTTC.

This clonotype has only one observation. V usage is TRBV10-2 and J usage is TRBJ2-7; D ambiguous. CDR3 length: 12 residues. V lost 5 bases to trimming and J lost 2 bases, with 7 bases between them. Germline V gene lookup returns CDR1 WSHSY and CDR2 SAAADI. CDR3: CASSPAAYEQYF. The CDR3 bases are TGCGCCAGCAGTCCGGCCGCCTACGAGCAGTACTTC.

The chain employs TRBV9 and TRBJ1-2, with 9 positions matching TRBD1. Germline CDR1 is SGDLS and CDR2 is YYNGEE. The CDR3 loop spans 17 amino acids. J gave up 2 bases and V 4 bases, and 12 bases lay outside the gene matches. The CDR3 region is CASSTTGGAQSNYGYTF. The CDR3 DNA is TGTGCCAGCAGCACAACAGGGGGCGCTCAGTCGAACTATGGCTACACCTTC.

The chain combines TRBV19 with TRBJ2-7; 9 positions agree with TRBD1. Germline V lookup: CDR1 LNHDA, CDR2 SQIVND (reference sequence). V gave up 7 bases and J gave up 1 base; unmatched junction bases: 8. This CDR3 has 15 amino acids. CDR3 in amino acids: CASNHATGGSYEQYF. The CDR3 nucleotides are TGTGCCAGTAATCACGCGACAGGGGGTTCCTACGAGCAGTACTTC.

In its sample, this clonotype was seen a few times. The chain recombines TRBV5-1 with TRBJ1-6; 8 bases align to TRBD1. The CDR3 is 15 residues long. From germline, CDR1 is SGHRS and CDR2 YFSETQ. V lost 3 bases and J lost 10; bases outside the gene matches: 9. The CDR3 nucleotides are TGCGCCAGCAGCTCCGGGACAGGCACTGACTCACCCCTCCACTTT. It codes for CASSSGTGTDSPLHF.

V gene TRBV20-1 combines with J gene TRBJ1-6; 11 bases align to TRBD1. V was clipped by 6 bases and J by 0 bases; unmatched bases: 7. CDR3 length: 17 amino acids. From germline, CDR1 is DFQATT and CDR2 SNEGSKA (reference sequence). CDR3 coding DNA: TGCAGTGCCTTAGGACAGGGGGCGGTCTCCTATAATTCACCCCTCCACTTT. Its translation: CSALGQGAVSYNSPLHF.

V is TRBV20-1 and J is TRBJ1-1; D is perhaps TRBD1 (6 bases). The V end lost 3 bases, the J end lost 0 bases, and 14 bases lay between the germline ends. Per germline, CDR1 DFQATT and CDR2 SNEGSKA (reference sequence). The CDR3 covers 15 residues. The CDR3: CSARKGGPMNTEAFF. The CDR3 DNA reads as TGCAGTGCTAGGAAGGGGGGACCTATGAACACTGAAGCTTTCTTT.

In its sample, this clonotype was seen a few times. V usage is TRBV20-1 and J usage is TRBJ2-5; 12 nucleotides line up with TRBD1. V shed 5 bases and J 4 bases; nucleotides not matched to a gene: 5. Germline V gene lookup returns CDR1 DFQATT and CDR2 SNEGSKA (reference sequence). There are 14 residues in the CDR3. CDR3 in DNA: TGCAGTGCTCTCCCGGGACAGGGGGCAGAGACCCAGTACTTC. It specifies CSALPGQGAETQYF.

The V call is TRBV2, the J call TRBJ1-1; tentative D call: TRBD1 (6 bases). V lost 6 bases, J lost 4 bases, and 12 bases lay in between. This CDR3 comprises 13 residues. Germline CDR1 is SNHLY and CDR2 is FYNNEI. The DNA of the CDR3 is TGTGCCAGCAGGCACAGGGAACGCACTGAAGCTTTCTTT. The encoded protein is CASRHRERTEAFF.

The chain combines TRBV15 with TRBJ2-1; 9 bases map to TRBD2. The trim removed 2 bases at V and 0 bases at J, leaving 2 bases unmatched. The CDR3 spans 16 residues. Looked up from germline, CDR1 is LNHNV and CDR2 is YYDKDF (reference sequence). The CDR3 bases are TGTGCCACCAGCAGACGTAGCGGGAGCTCCTACAATGAGCAGTTCTTC. It yields the protein CATSRRSGSSYNEQFF.

This clonotype appeared a single time. A much larger clone differs from this one at a single base, so this may be a read error. The J gene is TRBJ2-7, the V gene TRBV2, with 9 bases fitting TRBD2. This CDR3 region has 13 residues. After removal of 7 bases from V and 7 bases from J, the junction contained 8 bases not matched to a gene. CDR1 and CDR2 (germline): SNHLY, FYNNEI. The CDR3 region has the DNA TGTGCCAGCATTAGCCCAGCGGGAGGTGAGCAGTACTTC. Its translation is CASISPAGGEQYF.

This clonotype showed up just a few times. The chain combines TRBV15 with TRBJ2-5; no clear D gene. The germline V gene encodes CDR1 LNHNV and CDR2 YYDKDF (reference sequence). This CDR3 region has 14 residues. V was cut by 8 bases and J by 2 bases, with 15 bases left in between. The CDR3 region is CATRRRGVQETQYF. CDR3 DNA: TGTGCCACCCGCCGTCGCGGCGTACAAGAGACCCAGTACTTC.

This clonotype was counted a few times. The V call is TRBV7-3, the J call TRBJ1-6; TRBD1 matches 8 bases. Germline V gene lookup returns CDR1 SGHTA and CDR2 FQGTGA. This CDR3 contains 15 residues. The ends lost 4 bases at V and 6 bases at J; junction bases unmatched: 5. CDR3 sequence (DNA): TGTGCCAGCAGCTCGGGGACAGGCCGTAATTCACCCCTCCACTTT. Translated: CASSSGTGRNSPLHF. Supplemented by reference TRBV7-3 and TRBJ1-6, the full variable domain reads GAGVSQTPSNKVTEKGKYVELRCDPISGHTALYWYRQSLGQGPEFLIYFQGTGAADDSGLPNDRFFAVRPEGSVSTLKIQRTERGDSAVYLCASSSGTGRNSPLHFGNGTRLTVT.

This clonotype came up a few times. The rearrangement uses TRBV19 and TRBJ2-1; the D gene is possibly TRBD2 (5 bases). The CDR3 runs 12 residues. CDR1 LNHDA and CDR2 SQIVND come from the germline V gene (reference sequence). The V end lost 5 bases, the J end lost 10 bases, and 12 bases lay between the germline ends. The DNA of the CDR3 is TGTGCCAGTAGTTTTGAGGGCCTGGAGCAGTTCTTC. Its protein product is CASSFEGLEQFF.

This clonotype occurred a few times. The chain employs TRBV12-5 and TRBJ2-7, with unresolved D. V lost 7 bases and J 3 bases, leaving 10 bases between the germline ends. Germline V gives CDR1 LGHNT, CDR2 FRNRAP. CDR3 length equals 12 residues. CDR3 DNA: TGTGCTAGTGCCCTAGACATCTACGAGCAGTACTTC. Protein: CASALDIYEQYF. The whole variable domain, remainder taken from reference TRBV12-5 and TRBJ2-7, is DARVTQTPRHKVTEMGQEVTMRCQPILGHNTVFWYRQTMMQGLELLAYFRNRAPLDDSGMPKDRFSAEMPDATLATLKIQPSEPRDSAVYFCASALDIYEQYFGPGTRLTVT.

This chain links TRBV25-1 with TRBJ1-1; 7 bases fit TRBD1. The CDR3 length is 16 residues. The V segment lost 2 bases and the J segment 0 bases; nucleotides outside the gene matches: 6. Germline values: CDR1 MGHDK, CDR2 SYGVNS. CDR3 DNA: TGTGCCAGCAGTGAAGAGACAGGGAGGTTGAACACTGAAGCTTTCTTT. Protein sequence: CASSEETGRLNTEAFF.